The 23 T cell receptor beta chains below all came from one sample that was sequenced in a study of T-cell memory formation after mild COVID-19. TCRdb reprocessed the 5' RACE reads via MiXCR and lists one record per CDR3 protein. The sample has 300,000 to 350,000 distinct CDR3 sequences; around 15% are singletons. The sample consisted of PBMCs or a T cell subset sorted from them (not recorded which). The receptors were sampled from a man aged 18 to 30 who had mild COVID-19 (a few samples of this study predate the infection). Cell type and time point are not known.

This clonotype was counted many times. The rearrangement joins TRBV7-7 to TRBJ2-2; D not resolved. The germline V and J ends were trimmed by 1 base and 6 bases, with 3 bases remaining between them. Germline loops: CDR1 SSHAT, CDR2 FNYEAQ (reference sequence). The CDR3 sequence is 12 residues long. The CDR3, as DNA: TGTGCCAGCAGCTTAGTGTCCGGGGAGCTGTTTTTT. It yields the protein CASSLVSGELFF.

This clonotype has only a few counts. The rearrangement uses TRBV2 and TRBJ2-1, with D unclear. V was shortened by 5 bases and J by 2 bases, with 13 bases between the two germline ends. In germline, CDR1 is SNHLY, CDR2 FYNNEI. The CDR3 has 15 amino acids. CDR3 loop: CASSRALLPYNEQFF. The CDR3 region has the DNA TGTGCCAGCAGTAGGGCCTTACTGCCCTACAATGAGCAGTTCTTC.

This clonotype was seen only a few times. The V gene is TRBV6-6, the J gene TRBJ2-1; no reliable D call. This CDR3 spans 11 amino acids. The V end was cut by 4 bases, the J end by 10 bases, with 8 bases between. CDR1 MNHNY and CDR2 SVGAGI come from the germline V gene (reference sequence). The CDR3, as DNA: TGTGCCAGCAGTTCTGCACGAGAGCAGTTCTTC. This translates into CASSSAREQFF.

This clonotype was recorded a few times. This sequence joins TRBV9 and TRBJ2-1; 9 bases match TRBD2. The CDR3 loop spans 15 amino acids. Germline CDR1 SGDLS, CDR2 YYNGEE. The V segment lost 4 bases and the J segment 1 base; nucleotides outside the gene matches: 3. For the CDR3, the DNA is TGTGCCAGCAGCCAGCGGGGGGATTCCTACAATGAGCAGTTCTTC. Encoded protein: CASSQRGDSYNEQFF. Drawing the rest from reference TRBV9 and TRBJ2-1, the complete variable domain is DSGVTQTPKHLITATGQRVTLRCSPRSGDLSVYWYQQSLDQGLQFLIQYYNGEERAKGNILERFSAQQFPDLHSELNLSSLELGDSALYFCASSQRGDSYNEQFFGPGTRLTVL.

The rearrangement uses TRBV4-2 and TRBJ1-6; maybe TRBD1 (5 bases). From germline, CDR1 is LGHNA and CDR2 YNFKEQ. The length of the CDR3 is 17 residues. Trimming cost V 1 base and J 10 bases, with 20 bases left between them. The CDR3 coding sequence is TGTGCCAGCAGCCAAGGCGGAAGGGGAAGGAAAGGGTCACCCCTCCACTTT. This sequence encodes CASSQGGRGRKGSPLHF.

V and J are TRBV7-7 and TRBJ2-2; D call uncertain. The V and J ends lost 5 bases and 6 bases respectively, with 10 bases between them. The CDR3 extends over 13 amino acids. The germline gives CDR1 SSHAT, CDR2 FNYEAQ (reference sequence). This CDR3 is CASSAGPSGELFF. Written as DNA, the CDR3 is TGTGCCAGCAGCGCAGGCCCCTCCGGGGAGCTGTTTTTT.

This clonotype was picked up a small number of times. V gene TRBV4-1 combines with J gene TRBJ1-5; D unclear. The CDR3 is made up of 16 amino acids. Between the trimmed V and J ends, which lost 1 base and 0 bases, there was a span of 10 bases. Germline V lookup: CDR1 MGHRA, CDR2 YSYEKL. The CDR3 protein is CASSQAGLYSNQPQHF. DNA for the CDR3: TGCGCCAGCAGCCAAGCAGGTCTCTATAGCAATCAGCCCCAGCATTTT.

The chain uses TRBV11-2 and TRBJ2-2; D ambiguous. CDR1 and CDR2 (germline): SGHAT, FQNNGV. Between the trimmed V and J ends, which lost 3 bases and 4 bases, there was a span of 21 bases. This CDR3 has 18 residues. CDR3 sequence: CASSFSPTGRLSTGELFF. For the CDR3, the DNA is TGTGCCAGCAGCTTTTCCCCTACGGGTCGACTCTCCACCGGGGAGCTGTTTTTT.

The sample holds a few counts of this clonotype. The gene calls are TRBV5-6 and TRBJ2-6, with 9 bases fitting TRBD1. The CDR3 is 16 amino acids. The germline V gene has CDR1 SGHDT and CDR2 YYEEEE. With V trimmed by 4 bases and J by 1 base, 3 bases remained unmatched. The CDR3: CASSPGTGSGANVLTF. The CDR3 bases are TGTGCCAGCAGCCCGGGGACAGGGTCTGGGGCCAACGTCCTGACTTTC.

This clonotype was found many times. The rearrangement links TRBV5-1 to TRBJ2-3, with D perhaps TRBD1 or TRBD2 (5 bases each). This CDR3 is 15 amino acids long. Trimming took 5 bases from V and 2 from J, leaving 15 bases between them. The V gene's germline CDR1 is SGHRS and CDR2 YFSETQ. The CDR3 DNA reads TGCGCCAGCAGGGGACCTACTCTAAACACAGATACGCAGTATTTT. This gives the protein CASRGPTLNTDTQYF.

This clonotype has more than one count but fewer than ten. The chain is built from TRBV6-5 and TRBJ1-5; the D is unclear. Germline V lookup: CDR1 MNHEY, CDR2 SVGAGI. V gave up 7 bases and J gave up 6 bases, with 16 bases separating them. The CDR3 sequence is 14 residues long. In DNA, the CDR3 is TGTGCCAGCACCCCCCCAGGTTCGGGTCAGCCCCAGCATTTT. Protein sequence: CASTPPGSGQPQHF.

The chain has TRBV4-1 and TRBJ1-4; the D is unclear. V was shortened by 0 bases and J by 8 bases, with 13 bases between the two germline ends. Germline-derived CDR1 and CDR2 are MGHRA and YSYEKL. CDR3 length equals 15 residues. The CDR3 here is CASSQDRTSLEKLFF. The CDR3 DNA reads as TGCGCCAGCAGCCAAGACCGGACTTCCCTAGAAAAACTGTTTTTT.

This clonotype showed up many times. V gene TRBV6-6 combines with J gene TRBJ1-1; tentative D call: TRBD1 (6 bases). V was shortened by 6 bases and J by 0 bases, with 17 bases between the two germline ends. The CDR3 contains 16 residues. Germline V gene data show CDR1 as MNHNY and CDR2 as SVGAGI (reference sequence). DNA of the CDR3: TGTGCCAGCAGAGCTGACAGGATGAGCATGAACACTGAAGCTTTCTTT. It specifies CASRADRMSMNTEAFF.

V usage is TRBV7-9 and J usage is TRBJ1-4; no firm D call. This CDR3 spans 14 amino acids. Trimming left V 5 bases short and J 8 bases short, with 15 bases between. Per the germline V gene, CDR1 is SEHNR and CDR2 is FQNEAQ (reference sequence). CDR3 DNA sequence: TGTGCCAGCAGCCCCCACACCCGATACGAAAAACTGTTTTTT. It translates to CASSPHTRYEKLFF.

This clonotype was observed a handful of times. V and J are TRBV9 and TRBJ1-1; perhaps TRBD1 as D (6 bases). CDR1 and CDR2 from the germline V gene are SGDLS and YYNGEE. The CDR3 loop spans 15 amino acids. V lost 0 bases, J lost 3 bases, and 12 bases lay in between. CDR3 DNA sequence: TGTGCCAGCAGCGTAGGGGTGACAGGTGACACTGAAGCTTTCTTT. Its translation: CASSVGVTGDTEAFF.

Ten or more counts support this clonotype. The genes are TRBV30 and TRBJ2-1; 10 nucleotides align to TRBD2. CDR3 length: 14 residues. Germline trimming cut 2 bases from V and 6 bases from J; bases unmatched to any gene: 4. CDR1 and CDR2 (germline): GTSNPN, SVGIG (reference sequence). Here the CDR3 reads CAWSPLAGANEQFF. The CDR3 DNA follows: TGTGCCTGGAGTCCGCTAGCGGGGGCCAATGAGCAGTTCTTC. The whole variable domain, remainder taken from reference TRBV30 and TRBJ2-1, is SQTIHQWPATLVQPVGSPLSLECTVEGTSNPNLYWYRQAAGRGLQLLFYSVGIGQISSEVPQNLSASRPQDRQFILSSKKLLLSDSGFYLCAWSPLAGANEQFFGPGTRLTVL.

This clonotype was counted between two and nine times. The rearrangement uses TRBV5-1 and TRBJ1-5; 7 bases match TRBD1. Trimming cost V 2 bases and J 2 bases; bases outside gene matches: 4. The length of the CDR3 is 15 residues. The germline gives CDR1 SGHRS, CDR2 YFSETQ. Written as DNA, the CDR3 is TGCGCCAGCAGCTTACAGGGGTTGGGCAATCAGCCCCAGCATTTT. It specifies CASSLQGLGNQPQHF.

There are a few counts of this clonotype. V usage is TRBV7-9 and J usage is TRBJ2-1, with D maybe TRBD1 (5 bases). CDR1 is SEHNR and CDR2 is FQNEAQ in the germline V gene (reference sequence). V was pared by 1 base and J by 10 bases, with 11 bases between. CDR3 size: 13 residues. In DNA form, the CDR3 reads TGTGCCAGCAGCTTAGGTCAGGGTCGCGAGCAGTTCTTC. Translated, it gives CASSLGQGREQFF. The full variable domain, with the rest looked up from reference TRBV7-9 and TRBJ2-1, is DTGVSQNPRHKITKRGQNVTFRCDPISEHNRLYWYRQTLGQGPEFLTYFQNEAQLEKSRLLSDRFSAERPKGSFSTLEIQRTEQGDSAMYLCASSLGQGREQFFGPGTRLTVL.

This clonotype came up a few times. The rearrangement uses TRBV5-1 and TRBJ2-1; 9 bases agree with TRBD2. The CDR3 consists of 16 residues. The germline gives CDR1 SGHRS, CDR2 YFSETQ. Losses at the gene ends were 0 bases for V and 3 bases for J; bases not matched to a gene: 4. CDR3 in DNA: TGCGCCAGCAGCTTGGAGGCTAGCGGGGACTACAATGAGCAGTTCTTC. Encoded protein: CASSLEASGDYNEQFF.

This clonotype was found a few times. The V gene is TRBV19, the J gene TRBJ2-3; weak D call: TRBD1 (5 bases). The V gene's germline CDR1 is LNHDA and CDR2 SQIVND (reference sequence). The CDR3 is 14 amino acids. Trimming removed 4 bases from V and 2 bases from J, with 10 bases in between. CDR3 sequence reads: CASSRQPHTDTQYF. The CDR3 nucleotides read TGTGCCAGTAGTAGACAGCCTCACACAGATACGCAGTATTTT.

This clonotype was observed a few times. The V gene is TRBV5-1, the J gene TRBJ1-5, with D possibly matching TRBD1 (5 bases). There are 15 residues in the CDR3. Trimming pared 1 base from V and 2 bases from J, leaving 10 bases between. The germline V gene encodes CDR1 SGHRS and CDR2 YFSETQ. DNA for the CDR3: TGCGCCAGCAGCTTGTTAGGGGAGCGCAATCAGCCCCAGCATTTT. Encoded protein: CASSLLGERNQPQHF.

The J gene is TRBJ1-4, the V gene TRBV6-6; possibly TRBD1 for D (5 bases). Per the germline V gene, CDR1 is MNHNY and CDR2 is SVGAGI (reference sequence). This CDR3 comprises 17 residues. Trimming shortened V by 3 bases and J by 0 bases, and 14 bases separated the two germline ends. This chain's CDR3 is CASSYLGQGATNEKLFF. The CDR3 DNA sequence: TGTGCCAGCAGTTATTTGGGGCAGGGCGCAACTAATGAAAAACTGTTTTTT.

The chain has TRBV29-1 and TRBJ2-3; 8 positions agree with TRBD1. The CDR3 covers 15 residues. V lost 2 bases, J lost 2 bases, and 6 bases stayed unmatched. Germline lookup yields CDR1 SQVTM and CDR2 ANQGSEA. CDR3 sequence reads: CSVESRDRITDTQYF. The CDR3 DNA follows: TGCAGCGTTGAAAGCCGGGACAGGATCACAGATACGCAGTATTTT.